This TCR beta chain derives from a study of blood T cells in healthy people across ages. This clonotype was observed a handful of times. Its antigen is still unknown. Findings and caveats of the study: More naive CD4+ cells and higher diversity were found in long-lived than in aged donors.

Germline lookup yields CDR1 SGHTA and CDR2 FQGNSA. V was clipped by 0 bases and J by 3 bases, with 6 bases between them. The CDR3 is 14 amino acids. A second PCR, run for about 7 to 12 cycles, used a sample-barcoded 5' primer plus a J-beta primer mix. TCRdb re-analysed the 5' RACE reads in MiXCR, keeping a single row per CDR3 protein. Among 1.5 million to 1.9 million distinct CDR3 sequences, around 40% were seen once, and the ten largest hold around 4%. The TCR sequence derives from a woman aged 18-29 years in good health. The V call is TRBV7-2, the J call TRBJ2-1; D unclear. The sequencing input was blood. The CDR3 nucleotides are TGTGCCAGCAGCTTAGCCGAGTACTACAATGAGCAGTTCTTC. Translated: CASSLAEYYNEQFF.